The clone carrying this T cell receptor (beta chain) was counted between two and nine times. The data were obtained in a study of blood T cell repertoires in COVID-19. Sequencing was performed with immunoSEQ multiplex PCR; in TCRdb, only in-frame clones are kept and a portion is missing. The sample has about 82,000 clones; around 88% are singletons. The CDR3 consists of 16 residues. CDR1 and CDR2 (germline): LNHDA, SQIVND (reference sequence). Trimming removed 5 bases from V and 4 bases from J; junction bases left unmatched: 9. The TCR was taken from a woman aged 55-70 years with acute or convalescent COVID-19. The sample consisted of peripheral blood. The chain couples TRBV19 to TRBJ1-5; TRBD1 agrees at 9 bases. CDR3 in DNA: TGTGCCAGTAGTTCTCCCCGGGACAGGGTTAATCAGCCCCAGCATTTT. Translation gives CASSSPRDRVNQPQHF.